The clone carrying this T cell receptor beta chain was recorded a few times. Its antigen is unidentified. The sample originates from a study of vaccination and CD4 T cells after COVID-19. With the Oncomine TCR Beta short-read assay, DNA from cultured CD4+ T cells was sequenced. Using its own MiXCR run on the PCR reads, TCRdb lists one record per CDR3 protein. Of under 20,000 distinct CDR3 sequences listed, less than 35% were seen once; the top ten hold about 15%. Indicated treatment: approximately 11-day PBMC culture with coronavirus spike peptide pools or control peptides (ViraFEST assay). This sequence was found in a human donor with COVID-19. Sequenced material: cultured CD4+ T cells from blood.

In DNA form, the CDR3 reads TGCGCCAGCAGCTTGGGGACAGGGGGCTCAAGTAATCAGCCCCAGCATTTT. Protein product: CASSLGTGGSSNQPQHF. The chain carries TRBV5-1 and TRBJ1-5; 11 positions match TRBD1. CDR3 length: 17 amino acids. Germline loops: CDR1 SGHRS, CDR2 YFSETQ. V was clipped by 0 bases and J by 4 bases; unmatched bases: 6.